Listed below are T cell receptor beta chains from one sample, sequenced in a study of cytomegalovirus exposure and HLA in healthy donors. Profiled with immunoSEQ multiplex PCR; TCRdb holds only in-frame clones, not every one. Of about 260,000 clones detected, about 90% appear once; the ten largest clones hold approximately 3.1%. The sample was PBMCs. The receptors were sampled from a woman under 40 in good health and CMV-seronegative. Both conserved end residues are part of each CDR3. Fields, in order: D gene, J gene, clone size, V gene, CDR3 protein, CDR3 DNA. A D gene is named only where the DNA matches it firmly. Clone size appears in some rows only: once, few, many, or a class for an expanded clone.

d_call: NA
j_call: TRBJ1-1
clone_size: NA
v_call: TRBV27
cdr3_aa: CASSLRTLSGTVEAFF
cdr3_nt: TGTGCCAGCAGTTTAAGGACCCTCAGTGGGACCGTCGAAGCTTTCTTT

d_call: TRBD1
j_call: TRBJ1-1
clone_size: NA
v_call: TRBV20-1
cdr3_aa: CSATYTGVAFF
cdr3_nt: TGCAGTGCTACCTACACAGGGGTAGCTTTCTTT

d_call: NA
j_call: TRBJ2-7
clone_size: NA
v_call: TRBV7-8
cdr3_aa: CASSLAKGSLSYEQYF
cdr3_nt: TGTGCCAGCAGCTTAGCGAAGGGGTCCCTGTCCTACGAGCAGTACTTC

d_call: TRBD2
j_call: TRBJ2-7
clone_size: NA
v_call: TRBV7-6
cdr3_aa: CASSAHLAGVGEQYF
cdr3_nt: TGTGCCAGCAGCGCGCATCTAGCGGGAGTGGGCGAGCAGTACTTC

d_call: TRBD2
j_call: TRBJ2-7
clone_size: once
v_call: TRBV9
cdr3_aa: CASSEEVAGSEQYF
cdr3_nt: TGTGCCAGCAGCGAAGAGGTAGCGGGTTCCGAGCAGTACTTC

d_call: NA
j_call: TRBJ2-1
clone_size: NA
v_call: TRBV27
cdr3_aa: CASSLDHRFYNEQFF
cdr3_nt: TGTGCCAGCAGTTTAGACCACAGGTTCTACAATGAGCAGTTCTTC

d_call: NA
j_call: TRBJ2-3
clone_size: once
v_call: TRBV7-2
cdr3_aa: CASSLEVGEGRRGTQYF
cdr3_nt: TGTGCCAGCAGCTTAGAAGTGGGGGAAGGGAGACGTGGTACGCAGTATTTT

d_call: NA
j_call: TRBJ2-7
clone_size: NA
v_call: TRBV27
cdr3_aa: CASSLQGLSYEQYF
cdr3_nt: TGTGCCAGCAGTTTACAGGGTCTGTCCTACGAGCAGTACTTC

d_call: TRBD1
j_call: TRBJ1-5
clone_size: NA
v_call: TRBV28
cdr3_aa: CASPPPGTALPNQPQHF
cdr3_nt: TGTGCCAGTCCCCCACCCGGGACAGCATTACCCAATCAGCCCCAGCATTTT

d_call: NA
j_call: TRBJ1-3
clone_size: once
v_call: TRBV9
cdr3_aa: CASSASSSDLGNTIYF
cdr3_nt: TGTGCCAGCAGCGCCTCGTCGTCAGACTTAGGGAACACCATATATTTT

d_call: NA
j_call: TRBJ1-2
clone_size: NA
v_call: TRBV4-3
cdr3_aa: CASSQEIGNYGYTF
cdr3_nt: TGCGCCAGCAGCCAAGAAATAGGGAACTATGGCTACACCTTC

d_call: NA
j_call: TRBJ2-7
clone_size: once
v_call: TRBV9
cdr3_aa: CASSPHQGPLGEQYF
cdr3_nt: TGTGCCAGCAGCCCCCACCAGGGGCCTTTGGGCGAGCAGTACTTC

d_call: NA
j_call: TRBJ1-5
clone_size: NA
v_call: TRBV28
cdr3_aa: CASSLPDESNQPQHF
cdr3_nt: TGTGCCAGCAGTTTACCCGATGAGAGCAATCAGCCCCAGCATTTT

d_call: NA
j_call: TRBJ2-7
clone_size: NA
v_call: TRBV7-8
cdr3_aa: CASSVWGQSSYEQYF
cdr3_nt: TGTGCCAGCAGCGTCTGGGGCCAAAGCTCCTACGAGCAGTACTTC

d_call: TRBD1
j_call: TRBJ1-3
clone_size: NA
v_call: TRBV4-1
cdr3_aa: CASSQDFGARGQGGNTIYF
cdr3_nt: TGCGCCAGCAGCCAAGACTTCGGGGCCCGAGGACAGGGGGGAAACACCATATATTTT

d_call: TRBD1
j_call: TRBJ1-5
clone_size: NA
v_call: TRBV6-6
cdr3_aa: CASTLGTGHSNQPQHF
cdr3_nt: TGTGCCAGCACCCTTGGGACAGGTCATAGCAATCAGCCCCAGCATTTT

d_call: TRBD2
j_call: TRBJ2-2
clone_size: NA
v_call: TRBV4-2
cdr3_aa: CASSRNSGRNTGELFF
cdr3_nt: TGTGCCAGCAGCCGAAATAGCGGGAGAAACACCGGGGAGCTGTTTTTT